The source of this T cell receptor (beta chain) is a study of T cell responses to AZD1222 COVID-19 vaccine (TCRdb year 2021). Background for the entire study: A total of over 230 trial participants underwent TCR sequencing, of whom under 220 had received two doses of AZD1222 and roughly 26 had received two doses of the MenACWY control vaccine. Trial participants were enrolled into age subgroups of 18-55, 56-69 and 70-plus years, which contained about 150, 28 and 57 TCR-sequenced participants, respectively.

About this clone itself: The antigen it binds to is not known. There are no base qualities to consult, and no much larger clone falls within one base.

What the authors observed across the whole study: Conclusions about previously exposed vaccinees are limited because only 5 or 6 AZD1222 recipients were SARS-CoV-2 seropositive at baseline. Epitopes outside the regions mutated in the B.1.351 and B.1.1.7 variants were reportedly recognized by nearly half of the unique spike-specific TCRs. Participants were mostly white British and included more females than males, and it was suggested by the authors that clonal diversity may have been underestimated. Spike-specific TCR breadth and depth rose significantly after two AZD1222 doses compared with day 0 and with MenACWY recipients. Because no samples from the day 14 peak response were available, repertoires could be characterized only after the peak T cell response. The 56-69-year group was small, and its depth increase did not reach significance, likely because of low power. Vaccine-associated CD4 TCRs spanned the whole spike protein, with dominant responses in regions 160-218 and 743-854.

The time point label, as the study defines it: about 28 days (+/-7) after the second vaccine dose. AZD1222 recipients given second doses at about 4 weeks or at about 12 weeks were pooled, since spike-specific TCR depth and breadth were not found to differ between the two schedules. The vaccinee samples were drawn from two UK trials, COV001 and COV002, one of which was a single-blind randomized controlled phase 2/3 trial testing AZD1222 (ChAdOx1 nCoV-19) in healthy adults. Trial participant PBMC samples were collected at day 0 and day 28 after the second dose for TCRbeta chain sequencing. The CDR3 regions of human TCRbeta chains were subjected to immunosequencing. The original pipeline was this. TCRs in the repertoires were matched against a reference library of SARS-CoV-2-specific TCRs that had been generated with the MIRA antigen-specificity platform. Breadth was defined as the fraction of unique TCRs that were SARS-CoV-2-associated, and depth was defined as the fraction of total T cells that were SARS-CoV-2-associated. Using the MIRA data, each spike-specific TCR was mapped to the spike region that the TCR reacts to and placed in a CD4 or CD8 class. Log10-transformed breadth and depth values were compared by one-way ANOVA with Sidak's multiple comparisons tests. TCRdb limited this immuneACCESS table to in-frame rearrangements with V and J called. A share of clones is missing; checked studies link under half to unresolved V genes, and the rest is unexplained. That table supplies the V and J calls and clone size; D and trimming were determined from the DNA. Recorded for this sample are about 180,000 clones; around 88% of them occurred a single time. Roughly 11% of the sample rests with the top ten.

The germline V gene (reference sequence) supplies CDR1 LNHDA and CDR2 SQIVND. From its cysteine to its phenylalanine, the CDR3 spans 14 amino acids. Only the CDR3 DNA is retained, 42 bases long and in frame from the first base. V is shortened by 4 bases, J by 4 bases, and the region joining them spans 13 bases. The sequencing here drew on peripheral blood, taken 28 days after the second AZD1222 dose. This chain joins TRBV19 to TRBJ1-1; no D gene can be assigned with confidence. The TCR comes from an adult who received the AZD1222 COVID-19 vaccine. DNA sequence: TGTGCCAGTAGTACCCCGGGGATTATCACTGAAGCTTTCTTT. Protein translation: CASSTPGIITEAFF.